This T cell receptor (beta chain) stems from a study of cytomegalovirus exposure and HLA in healthy donors. The CDR3 runs 11 residues. CDR1 and CDR2 (germline): MGHDK, SYGVNS. The ends were cut back, 8 bases at V and 7 bases at J, with 11 bases in the middle. Use of 60 Vbeta and 13 Jbeta primers characterized the PCR. The method was immunoSEQ multiplex PCR; TCRdb's version includes in-frame clones alone and lacks a portion of them. The sample has 100,000 to 150,000 clones, over 80% seen once; the top ten hold 20%. Notes on this clone: Its antigen is still unknown.

Study outcomes and limitations: In a later analysis, a missense DCLRE1C variant was linked to TCR beta V- and J-gene trimming. It has been reported that TCR beta sequences accurately predicted the HLA-A and HLA-B alleles of most subjects. A highly shared variant cluster was judged a likely technical artifact.

This chain uses TRBV25-1 with TRBJ1-1; possible D gene TRBD1, 6 bases. The sequenced sample was PBMCs. The sequence was obtained from a man aged 18 to 29 in good health and CMV-seropositive. The chain's CDR3 is CASSRGFEAFF. The CDR3 DNA reads as TGTGCCAGCTCCAGGGGCTTTGAAGCTTTCTTT.